The 27 T cell receptor beta chains below all came from one sample that was sequenced in a study of blood T cell repertoires in COVID-19. Sequenced by immunoSEQ multiplex PCR; TCRdb stores in-frame clones only, minus some. The repertoire holds some 530,000 clones, with approximately 83% as singletons. Input material: peripheral blood. Source of these receptors: a human donor in a cohort sampled during active COVID-19.

The rearrangement uses TRBV7-8 and TRBJ1-1; D possibly corresponds to TRBD1 (6 bases). The CDR3 is made up of 13 amino acids. CDR1 and CDR2 (germline): SGHVS, FQNEAQ. V was clipped by 4 bases and J by 4 bases, with 10 bases between them. CDR3 protein: CASSSQGRTEAFF. As DNA, the CDR3 is TGTGCCAGCAGCTCCCAGGGGCGCACTGAAGCTTTCTTT.

This rearrangement joins TRBV6-5 to TRBJ1-1; the D gene is possibly TRBD1 (5 bases). The CDR3 spans 14 residues. Trimming took off 6 bases at V and 4 bases at J, with 15 bases between the two ends. The germline gives CDR1 MNHEY, CDR2 SVGAGI. The CDR3 spells CASSSLRGGTEAFF. Written as DNA, the CDR3 is TGTGCCAGCAGCTCGCTGCGGGGGGGCACTGAAGCTTTCTTT.

The chain carries TRBV5-1 and TRBJ2-2; TRBD2 aligns across 15 bases. From germline, CDR1 is SGHRS and CDR2 YFSETQ. Germline trimming cut 3 bases from V and 5 bases from J; bases unmatched to any gene: 8. CDR3 length: 18 amino acids. This CDR3 is CASSSLGLAGGLTGELFF. Here the CDR3 DNA reads TGCGCCAGCAGCTCCCTCGGACTAGCGGGAGGGCTTACCGGGGAGCTGTTTTTT.

The chain employs TRBV30 and TRBJ1-2; tentatively, D is TRBD1 (6 bases). The germline CDR1 and CDR2 sequences are GTSNPN and SVGIG (reference sequence). There are 11 residues in the CDR3. V was trimmed by 3 bases and J by 7 bases, leaving 9 bases between them. In nucleotides, the CDR3 is TGTGCCTGGAGGGACAGCTCTGGCTACACCTTC. Its translation is CAWRDSSGYTF.

This clone has just a few counts. This rearrangement joins TRBV23-1 to TRBJ1-2, with D unresolved. TRBV23-1 falls under the ORF class, with uncertain function. The CDR3 loop spans 12 amino acids. V lost 4 bases and J lost 2, with 5 bases in between. The CDR3 here is CASSPINYGYTF. The CDR3 DNA follows: TGCGCCAGCAGTCCTATAAACTATGGCTACACCTTC.

V usage is TRBV5-6 and J usage is TRBJ2-7; possibly TRBD2 for D (6 bases). The germline gives CDR1 SGHDT, CDR2 YYEEEE. Deletions cut 4 bases from V and 3 bases from J, with 14 bases between. The CDR3 contains 14 residues. CDR3 amino acids: CASSIPGTVYEQYF. CDR3 bases: TGTGCCAGCAGCATTCCGGGGACTGTCTACGAGCAGTACTTC.

The J gene is TRBJ2-2, the V gene TRBV5-1, with 7 bases matching TRBD1. V was clipped by 4 bases and J by 1 base; unmatched bases: 7. This CDR3 contains 16 residues. Germline assignment: CDR1 SGHRS and CDR2 YFSETQ. The CDR3 here is CASSQLGGLNTGELFF. CDR3 nucleotide sequence: TGCGCCAGCAGCCAATTAGGGGGCCTGAACACCGGGGAGCTGTTTTTT. The entire variable domain, with the rest obtained from reference TRBV5-1 and TRBJ2-2, is as follows: KAGVTQTPRYLIKTRGQQVTLSCSPISGHRSVSWYQQTPGQGLQFLFEYFSETQRNKGNFPGRFSGRQFSNSRSEMNVSTLELGDSALYLCASSQLGGLNTGELFFGEGSRLTVL.

Regarding this clone: Other DNA sequences in the same sample also yield this CDR3. This chain uses TRBV30 with TRBJ1-1; TRBD1 matches at 8 bases. Germline V lookup: CDR1 GTSNPN, CDR2 SVGIG (reference sequence). This CDR3 comprises 14 residues. Trimming removed 0 bases from V and 1 base from J; junction bases left unmatched: 1. The CDR3 loop is CAWSVGQGNTEAFF. The CDR3 bases are TGTGCCTGGAGTGTAGGACAGGGGAACACTGAAGCTTTCTTT.

The chain links TRBV5-4 to TRBJ1-1; no reliable D call. The CDR3 consists of 18 residues. V was cut by 0 bases and J by 5 bases, with 23 bases left in between. Germline V CDR1 and CDR2: SGHNT, YYREEE (reference sequence). CDR3 in amino acids: CASSLGLWSRTRRTEAFF. DNA for the CDR3: TGTGCCAGCAGCTTGGGCCTGTGGAGCCGAACTCGAAGGACTGAAGCTTTCTTT.

This sequence joins TRBV11-2 and TRBJ1-2; D may be TRBD1 (5 bases). Trimming left V 0 bases short and J 4 bases short, with 12 bases between. The germline V gene encodes CDR1 SGHAT and CDR2 FQNNGV. The CDR3 runs 15 residues. CDR3 amino acids: CASSLDRLGAYGYTF. CDR3 nucleotides: TGTGCCAGCAGCTTAGATCGTCTAGGGGCCTATGGCTACACCTTC.

The chain carries TRBV7-2 and TRBJ1-2; 12 bases fit TRBD1. The length of the CDR3 is 15 residues. After removal of 2 bases from V and 4 bases from J, the junction contained 2 bases not matched to a gene. Per germline, CDR1 SGHTA and CDR2 FQGNSA. CDR3 amino acids: CASSLLGQGAYGYTF. The CDR3 nucleotides are TGTGCCAGCAGCTTATTGGGACAGGGGGCCTATGGCTACACCTTC. The full variable domain, its missing parts supplied by reference TRBV7-2 and TRBJ1-2, is GAGVSQSPSNKVTEKGKDVELRCDPISGHTALYWYRQSLGQGLEFLIYFQGNSAPDKSGLPSDRFSAERTGGSVSTLTIQRTQQEDSAVYLCASSLLGQGAYGYTFGSGTRLTVV.

The rearrangement links TRBV5-1 to TRBJ2-2, with 8 bases lining up with TRBD1. The CDR3 totals 15 residues. V was pared by 3 bases and J by 8 bases, with 9 bases of the junction left unmatched. Germline V CDR1 and CDR2: SGHRS, YFSETQ. The CDR3 bases are TGCGCCAGCAGCTCTAGACTGGACAGGGCAGGGGAGCTGTTTTTT. It is translated as CASSSRLDRAGELFF.

This clone was observed a single time. One end of the junction does not line up with germline, which may come from a read error. The chain carries TRBV14 and TRBJ1-5; 10 bases line up with TRBD1. CDR1 SGHDN and CDR2 FVKESK come from the germline V gene. This CDR3 comprises 14 residues. CDR3 region: CASSQETGGRAPAF. The CDR3 DNA sequence: TGTGCCAGCAGCCAAGAGACAGGGGGCAGGGCCCCAGCATTT.

The table lists this clone with a count of one. This chain uses TRBV18 with TRBJ2-5; perhaps TRBD2 as D (6 bases). Germline V gives CDR1 KGHSH, CDR2 LQKENI. CDR3 length equals 15 residues. The V and J ends lost 6 bases and 2 bases respectively, with 16 bases between them. The CDR3 protein is CASSRSGGGQETQYF. The CDR3 coding sequence is TGTGCCAGCTCTCGTAGCGGTGGGGGACAAGAGACCCAGTACTTC.

This clone was picked up one time. The gene calls are TRBV10-3 and TRBJ1-3; tentative D call: TRBD1 (5 bases). Germline V CDR1 and CDR2: ENHRY, SYGVKD. This CDR3 has 13 amino acids. V lost 10 bases to trimming and J lost 3 bases, with 13 bases between them. The CDR3 DNA sequence: TGTGCCACCGCGGGACTAGGTGGAAACACCATATATTTT. Translated: CATAGLGGNTIYF.

The chain combines TRBV10-2 with TRBJ2-5; tentative D call: TRBD1 (6 bases). Trimming removed 4 bases from V and 2 bases from J, with 11 bases in between. The CDR3 loop spans 14 amino acids. The germline V gene encodes CDR1 WSHSY and CDR2 SAAADI. DNA for the CDR3: TGCGCCAGCAGTGCCGTAGGGACACAAGAGACCCAGTACTTC. This encodes CASSAVGTQETQYF.

The rearrangement uses TRBV18 and TRBJ2-7, with D perhaps TRBD2 (6 bases). V lost 6 bases and J lost 3, with 15 bases in between. This CDR3 spans 14 amino acids. CDR1 is KGHSH and CDR2 is LQKENI in the germline V gene. CDR3 protein: CASSLGTAYYEQYF. In DNA form, the CDR3 reads TGTGCCAGCTCTCTCGGGACTGCATACTACGAGCAGTACTTC.

The chain is built from TRBV9 and TRBJ2-3, with D unclear. Germline V gene sequence: CDR1 SGDLS, CDR2 YYNGEE. V was pared by 0 bases and J by 3 bases, with 14 bases between. The CDR3 is 16 residues long. CDR3 nucleotide sequence: TGTGCCAGCAGCGTAGCTGTCTCATCTAGAACAGATACGCAGTATTTT. It is translated as CASSVAVSSRTDTQYF.

V gene TRBV28 combines with J gene TRBJ1-2; 10 positions agree with TRBD1. Per the germline V gene, CDR1 is MDHEN and CDR2 is SYDVKM. The CDR3 is 16 residues long. J lost 1 base, V lost 5 bases, and 7 bases had no gene match. CDR3 amino acids: CASSDRGRFLNYGYTF. In DNA form, the CDR3 reads TGTGCCAGCAGTGACAGGGGGCGATTCCTTAACTATGGCTACACCTTC.

This chain uses TRBV28 with TRBJ1-2; 8 bases fit TRBD1. The V gene end was trimmed by 6 bases and the J gene end by 3 bases; junction bases not matched to a gene: 3. This CDR3 spans 13 amino acids. Germline-derived CDR1 and CDR2 are MDHEN and SYDVKM. CDR3 sequence reads: CASSGQGHYGYTF. In DNA form, the CDR3 reads TGTGCCAGCAGCGGACAGGGACACTATGGCTACACCTTC.

This rearrangement joins TRBV6-5 to TRBJ2-7; D may be TRBD1 (6 bases). CDR1 and CDR2 from the germline V gene are MNHEY and SVGAGI. This CDR3 has 14 residues. Trimming took off 2 bases at V and 3 bases at J, with 11 bases between the two ends. The CDR3 reads CASSYLPGDYEQYF. Written as DNA, the CDR3 is TGTGCCAGCAGTTACCTCCCAGGGGACTACGAGCAGTACTTC.

This clone has a single count. CDR3 bases: TGTGCCAGCAGTTACAATGGGGGGATCTCGACGCTTGAGCAGTACTTC. Translating gives CASSYNGGISTLEQYF. The V and J genes are TRBV6-5 and TRBJ2-7, with D possibly being TRBD2 (6 bases). The CDR3 extends over 16 amino acids. Germline V lookup: CDR1 MNHEY, CDR2 SVGAGI. Trimming took 2 bases from V and 7 from J, leaving 21 bases between them.

CDR3 bases: TGTGCCTGGAGTGTTAGCCCCGCCACTGAAGCTTTCTTT. Amino acids: CAWSVSPATEAFF. V gene TRBV30 combines with J gene TRBJ1-1; D is unresolved. Trimming cost V 0 bases and J 4 bases, with 9 bases left between them. Germline loops: CDR1 GTSNPN, CDR2 SVGIG (reference sequence). This CDR3 has 13 residues.

The chain couples TRBV28 to TRBJ2-7; 9 bases match TRBD2. CDR1 is MDHEN and CDR2 is SYDVKM in the germline V gene. The length of the CDR3 is 14 residues. The trim removed 7 bases at V and 5 bases at J, leaving 9 bases unmatched. The CDR3 protein is CASTSSGRSDEQYF. DNA of the CDR3: TGTGCCAGCACCAGTAGCGGGAGATCTGACGAGCAGTACTTC.

The rearrangement joins TRBV5-8 to TRBJ2-3; TRBD2 is a possible D gene (5 bases). V shed 3 bases and J shed 3 bases, with 11 bases lying between them. From germline, CDR1 is SGHTS and CDR2 YDEGEE. This CDR3 is built from 14 residues. The CDR3 DNA sequence: TGTGCCAGCAGCTACGGGGTCCAGACAGATACGCAGTATTTT. Translating it yields CASSYGVQTDTQYF. The variable domain in full, completed from reference TRBV5-8 and TRBJ2-3, reads EAGVTQSPTHLIKTRGQQATLRCSPISGHTSVYWYQQALGLGLQFLLWYDEGEERNRGNFPPRFSGRQFPNYSSELNVNALELEDSALYLCASSYGVQTDTQYFGPGTRLTVL.

Here the CDR3 reads CASRLISGASTETQYF. The DNA for the CDR3 is TGTGCCAGCAGATTAATTAGCGGGGCATCTACGGAGACCCAGTACTTC. The V and J genes are TRBV6-8 and TRBJ2-5; 8 bases are a match to TRBD2. The CDR3 extends over 16 amino acids. Germline trimming cut 6 bases from V and 5 bases from J; bases unmatched to any gene: 14. The germline V gene has CDR1 MNHGY and CDR2 SAAAGT.

The rearrangement joins TRBV5-4 to TRBJ2-3; D is possibly TRBD1 (5 bases). Germline CDR1 reads SGHNT; CDR2 reads YYREEE (reference sequence). Trimming stripped 4 bases from V and 0 bases from J, with 12 bases between. There are 15 residues in the CDR3. The CDR3 reads CASSPRQQSTDTQYF. The CDR3 bases are TGTGCCAGCAGCCCAAGACAGCAGAGCACAGATACGCAGTATTTT. The whole variable domain, remainder taken from reference TRBV5-4 and TRBJ2-3, is ETGVTQSPTHLIKTRGQQVTLRCSSQSGHNTVSWYQQALGQGPQFIFQYYREEENGRGNFPPRFSGLQFPNYSSELNVNALELDDSALYLCASSPRQQSTDTQYFGPGTRLTVL.